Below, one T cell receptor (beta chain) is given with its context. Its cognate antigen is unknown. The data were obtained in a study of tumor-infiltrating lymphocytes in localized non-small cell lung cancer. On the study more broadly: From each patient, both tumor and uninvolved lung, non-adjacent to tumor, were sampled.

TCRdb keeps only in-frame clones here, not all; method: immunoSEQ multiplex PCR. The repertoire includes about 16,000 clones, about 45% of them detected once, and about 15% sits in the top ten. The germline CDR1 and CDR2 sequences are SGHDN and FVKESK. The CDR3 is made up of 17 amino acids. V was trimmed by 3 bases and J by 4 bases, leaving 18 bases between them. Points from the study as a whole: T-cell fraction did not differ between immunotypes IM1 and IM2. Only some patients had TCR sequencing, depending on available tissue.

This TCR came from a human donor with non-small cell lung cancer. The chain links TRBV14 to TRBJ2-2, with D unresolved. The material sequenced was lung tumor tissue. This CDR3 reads CASSHEMGRGSTGELFF. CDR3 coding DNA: TGTGCCAGCAGCCACGAAATGGGCAGAGGATCCACCGGGGAGCTGTTTTTT.